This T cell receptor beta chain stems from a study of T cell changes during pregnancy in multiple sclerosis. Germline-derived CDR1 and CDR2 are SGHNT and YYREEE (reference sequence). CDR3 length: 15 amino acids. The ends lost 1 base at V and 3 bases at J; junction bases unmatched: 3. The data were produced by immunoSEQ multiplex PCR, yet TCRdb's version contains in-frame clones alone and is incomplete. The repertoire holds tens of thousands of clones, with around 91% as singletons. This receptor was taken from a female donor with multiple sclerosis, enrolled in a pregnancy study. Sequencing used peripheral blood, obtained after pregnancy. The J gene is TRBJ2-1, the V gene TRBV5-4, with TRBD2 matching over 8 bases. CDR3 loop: CASSLPLADYNEQFF. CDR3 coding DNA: TGTGCCAGCAGCTTGCCACTAGCGGACTACAATGAGCAGTTCTTC.